A single T cell receptor (beta chain) is shown here with its context. Its cognate antigen is unknown. MiXCR, run by TCRdb on the 5' RACE reads, gives a single entry per CDR3 protein. The sample gives 350,000 to 400,000 distinct CDR3 sequences, 28% of which show up once; roughly 5.5% is in the top ten. These data come from a study of identical twins' blood T cells. Likely shared infections and vaccines: all three twin pairs were reared together. General observations from the study: Twins reportedly had markedly more similar V usage than unrelated donors, even among out-of-frame TCRbeta clonotypes.

This CDR3 is 16 amino acids long. V dropped 6 bases and J dropped 0; count of bases not matched to a gene: 7. Sequences were obtained from PBMCs. The clonotype originates from a woman between 18 and 49 years old in good health. V usage is TRBV12-3 or TRBV12-4 and J usage is TRBJ1-3; 8 bases fit TRBD1. CDR3 residues: CASSLQGGFSGNTIYF. The CDR3 region has the DNA TGTGCCAGCAGCCTACAGGGGGGATTCTCTGGAAACACCATATATTTT.